Presented here are 29 T cell receptor beta chains from one specimen sequenced in a study of T-cell reconstitution after alpha-beta-depleted transplantation in children. Unique molecular identifiers were incorporated into the prepared TCRbeta library. TCRdb re-called the PCR reads through MiXCR, storing one row per CDR3 protein. This sample has 700,000 or so distinct CDR3 sequences, with less than 15% found just once. This material consisted of PBMCs, taken before TCRalphabeta/CD19-depleted stem cell transplant. The source is a girl aged 2 to 10 with congenital amegakaryocytic thrombocytopenia, due to receive a stem cell transplant.

This clonotype appeared many times. The chain is built from TRBV5-1 and TRBJ2-2, with D possibly TRBD1 on 6 matching bases. There are 15 residues in the CDR3. With 0 bases removed from V and 1 base from J, the gap between germline ends came to 7 bases. Germline CDR1 reads SGHRS; CDR2 reads YFSETQ. CDR3 in amino acids: CASSLAGQNTGELFF. The CDR3 DNA reads TGCGCCAGCAGCTTGGCGGGACAGAACACCGGGGAGCTGTTTTTT.

The chain couples TRBV20-1 to TRBJ2-7; 8 positions match TRBD1. CDR1 is DFQATT, CDR2 SNEGSKA, per germline (reference sequence). With V trimmed by 3 bases and J by 0 bases, 7 bases remained unmatched. CDR3 length: 15 amino acids. The CDR3 DNA sequence: TGCAGTGCTAGTAGATTCGGGACAGGCTCCTACGAGCAGTACTTC. Translation: CSASRFGTGSYEQYF.

This clonotype was recorded many times. V gene TRBV29-1 combines with J gene TRBJ2-3; D might be TRBD1 (6 bases). This CDR3 is built from 13 residues. The V gene's germline CDR1 is SQVTM and CDR2 ANQGSEA. Trimming removed 7 bases at V and 9 bases at J, with 20 bases between. The CDR3 reads CSGSEGKGQTQYF. The CDR3 DNA is TGCAGCGGGAGCGAGGGGAAGGGACAAACGCAGTATTTT.

This clonotype was counted between two and nine times. The genes are TRBV7-2 and TRBJ2-7; 7 bases are a match to TRBD1. This CDR3 has 15 amino acids. Germline-derived CDR1 and CDR2 are SGHTA and FQGNSA. J was trimmed by 5 bases and V by 3 bases; bases with no gene match: 10. The CDR3 reads CASSLHRGNQDEQYF. CDR3 sequence (DNA): TGTGCCAGCAGCTTGCACAGGGGAAATCAGGACGAGCAGTACTTC.

In this sample, this clonotype turned up many times. V and J are TRBV7-2 and TRBJ2-1, with TRBD1 as a possible D gene (5 bases). V was cut by 2 bases and J by 8 bases, with 13 bases left in between. CDR3 length: 14 residues. Looked up from germline, CDR1 is SGHTA and CDR2 is FQGNSA. CDR3 in amino acids: CASSLQSGRDEQFF. The CDR3 coding sequence is TGTGCCAGCAGCTTACAATCAGGGCGCGATGAGCAGTTCTTC. Together with reference TRBV7-2 and TRBJ2-1, the CDR3 gives the full variable domain: GAGVSQSPSNKVTEKGKDVELRCDPISGHTALYWYRQSLGQGLEFLIYFQGNSAPDKSGLPSDRFSAERTGGSVSTLTIQRTQQEDSAVYLCASSLQSGRDEQFFGPGTRLTVL.

This clonotype was counted between two and nine times. V and J are TRBV4-1 and TRBJ2-1; 11 bases are shared with TRBD2. The germline gives CDR1 MGHRA, CDR2 YSYEKL. This CDR3 is 18 amino acids long. The junction had 10 bases not matched to a gene; V was cut back by 2 bases and J by 4 bases. The CDR3 nucleotides read TGCGCCAGCAGCCAATCTAGTCCCGGGACTAGCGGTTACAATGAGCAGTTCTTC. Protein product: CASSQSSPGTSGYNEQFF.

This clonotype showed up many times. The genes are TRBV29-1 and TRBJ1-1; perhaps TRBD1 as D (5 bases). The CDR3 extends over 12 amino acids. CDR1 SQVTM and CDR2 ANQGSEA come from the germline V gene. The V end lost 7 bases, the J end lost 4 bases, and 13 bases lay between the germline ends. Here the CDR3 DNA reads TGCAGCGCACAGGTCGATGGCACTGAAGCTTTCTTT. This codes for CSAQVDGTEAFF.

This clonotype was seen a few times. The rearrangement uses TRBV6-5 and TRBJ2-1; 13 nucleotides match TRBD2. With 3 bases clipped from V and 8 bases from J, the junction kept 7 bases outside the gene matches. In germline, CDR1 is MNHEY, CDR2 SVGAGI. This CDR3 is 16 amino acids long. CDR3 sequence: CASSYLSGLAGDEQFF. In DNA form, the CDR3 reads TGTGCCAGCAGTTATCTTTCCGGACTAGCGGGAGATGAGCAGTTCTTC.

There are a few counts of this clonotype. The J gene is TRBJ2-1, the V gene TRBV7-8, with 11 nucleotides matching TRBD2. Trimming cost V 11 bases and J 7 bases; bases outside gene matches: 16. The CDR3 has 16 amino acids. CDR1 is SGHVS and CDR2 is FQNEAQ in the germline V gene. CDR3: CACHGDSSGRRNEQFF. The DNA of the CDR3 is TGTGCCTGCCATGGGGACTCTAGCGGGAGGAGGAATGAGCAGTTCTTC.

This clonotype was seen ten or more times. V usage is TRBV20-1 and J usage is TRBJ2-3; D call uncertain. The CDR3 has 15 amino acids. Looked up from germline, CDR1 is DFQATT and CDR2 is SNEGSKA (reference sequence). Trimming cost V 2 bases and J 0 bases, with 12 bases left between them. The CDR3 coding sequence is TGCAGTGCTAGACGCCAATGGGGAAGCACAGATACGCAGTATTTT. Translated, it gives CSARRQWGSTDTQYF.

The chain couples TRBV25-1 to TRBJ1-6; no reliable D call. Trimming took off 3 bases at V and 5 bases at J, with 8 bases between the two ends. The V gene's germline CDR1 is MGHDK and CDR2 SYGVNS. This CDR3 spans 14 amino acids. CDR3 sequence reads: CASSDYANNSPLHF. CDR3 bases: TGTGCCAGCAGTGATTACGCTAATAATTCACCCCTCCACTTT.

This clonotype was picked up many times. The chain has TRBV6-6 and TRBJ1-2; D is perhaps TRBD1 (6 bases). Trimming stripped 5 bases from V and 8 bases from J, with 15 bases between. The CDR3 sequence is 13 residues long. The germline gives CDR1 MNHNY, CDR2 SVGAGI (reference sequence). Here the CDR3 reads CASSTTGRVGYTF. The CDR3 nucleotides are TGTGCCAGCAGTACAACAGGGAGGGTGGGCTACACCTTC.

This clonotype showed up many times. The chain links TRBV5-1 to TRBJ2-1, with TRBD1 as a possible D gene (7 bases). The V gene lost 4 bases and the J gene lost 9 bases, with 14 bases spanning the gap. Per germline, CDR1 SGHRS and CDR2 YFSETQ. The CDR3 covers 13 residues. The CDR3 DNA follows: TGCGCCAGCAGCGATCCAGGGGGGCTTGAGCAGTTCTTC. Translating it yields CASSDPGGLEQFF. Using reference TRBV5-1 and TRBJ2-1 for the parts outside the CDR3, the full variable domain is KAGVTQTPRYLIKTRGQQVTLSCSPISGHRSVSWYQQTPGQGLQFLFEYFSETQRNKGNFPGRFSGRQFSNSRSEMNVSTLELGDSALYLCASSDPGGLEQFFGPGTRLTVL.

This clonotype was counted at least ten times. The chain joins TRBV20-1 to TRBJ2-1; D gene ambiguous. V was cut by 6 bases and J by 1 base, with 13 bases left in between. Germline CDR1 and CDR2: DFQATT and SNEGSKA (reference sequence). The CDR3 is 14 amino acids. The CDR3 bases are TGCAGTGCCAGCTCGGGCAGGTCCTACAATGAGCAGTTCTTC. Residues: CSASSGRSYNEQFF.

This clonotype was counted at least ten times. The chain combines TRBV29-1 with TRBJ2-2; 9 bases map to TRBD1. V lost 4 bases and J lost 4; bases outside the gene matches: 4. This CDR3 comprises 14 residues. The germline gives CDR1 SQVTM, CDR2 ANQGSEA. The CDR3 sequence is CSVAEQGATGELFF. Written as DNA, the CDR3 is TGCAGCGTTGCCGAACAGGGGGCCACCGGGGAGCTGTTTTTT.

The rearrangement uses TRBV7-8 and TRBJ2-1; 7 bases fit TRBD2. The V segment lost 1 base and the J segment 6 bases; nucleotides outside the gene matches: 6. The CDR3 is 15 residues long. CDR1 and CDR2 from the germline V gene are SGHVS and FQNEAQ. This CDR3 reads CASSLGSGTVNEQFF. For the CDR3, the DNA is TGTGCCAGCAGCTTAGGCAGCGGGACTGTCAATGAGCAGTTCTTC.

This clonotype has only a few counts. This chain uses TRBV28 with TRBJ2-6; D is unresolved. This CDR3 comprises 15 residues. The V gene's germline CDR1 is MDHEN and CDR2 SYDVKM. Trimming shortened V by 2 bases and J by 0 bases, and 5 bases separated the two germline ends. CDR3 DNA sequence: TGTGCCAGCAGTTTAAGACTCTCTGGGGCCAACGTCCTGACTTTC. Translated: CASSLRLSGANVLTF.

This clonotype was seen more than once but under ten times. This rearrangement joins TRBV10-3 to TRBJ2-7, with D perhaps matching TRBD1 (6 bases). This CDR3 has 13 residues. The V and J ends lost 4 bases and 6 bases respectively, with 13 bases between them. Germline CDR1 ENHRY, CDR2 SYGVKD. This CDR3 is CAISGTGKGEQYF. The CDR3 bases are TGTGCCATCAGTGGAACAGGGAAGGGCGAGCAGTACTTC.

In regard to this clonotype: A much larger clone sits a single nucleotide away, making a read error possible. The rearrangement joins TRBV29-1 to TRBJ2-5, with D unresolved. Germline V gene data show CDR1 as SQVTM and CDR2 as ANQGSEA. The CDR3 contains 11 residues. CDR3 sequence reads: CSVEDVENQYF. In DNA, the CDR3 is TGCAGCGTTGAAGATGTGGAGAACCAGTACTTC.

V and J are TRBV5-6 and TRBJ2-7, with no clear D. The ends were cut back, 1 base at V and 2 bases at J, with 10 bases in the middle. The CDR3 is made up of 14 amino acids. The germline CDR1 and CDR2 sequences are SGHDT and YYEEEE. CDR3 protein: CASSLSPHAYEQYF. The DNA of the CDR3 is TGTGCCAGCAGCTTGTCCCCGCACGCCTACGAGCAGTACTTC.

The rearrangement joins TRBV12-3 or TRBV12-4 to TRBJ2-1; D ambiguous. This CDR3 comprises 18 residues. V was trimmed by 4 bases and J by 7 bases, leaving 26 bases between them. Here the CDR3 reads CASSSRRSLAPPRNEQFF. The DNA of the CDR3 is TGTGCCAGCAGTTCCAGAAGGTCCCTCGCGCCCCCTAGGAATGAGCAGTTCTTC.

This clonotype has a handful of counts. This sequence joins TRBV12-3 or TRBV12-4 and TRBJ2-4; 8 bases map to TRBD1. The CDR3 loop spans 14 amino acids. The trim removed 5 bases at V and 0 bases at J, leaving 0 bases unmatched. CDR3 sequence: CASSGQGAKNIQYF. The CDR3, as DNA: TGTGCCAGCAGTGGACAGGGAGCCAAAAACATTCAGTACTTC.

This CDR3 reads CSVVVGGYEQYF. The CDR3, as DNA: TGCAGCGTGGTCGTGGGGGGGTACGAGCAGTACTTC. V gene TRBV29-1 combines with J gene TRBJ2-7; 7 nucleotides align to TRBD2. Germline trimming cut 6 bases from V and 4 bases from J; bases unmatched to any gene: 6. Germline values: CDR1 SQVTM, CDR2 ANQGSEA. The CDR3 covers 12 residues.

Comments on this clonotype: The junction departs from the called germline gene at one end, perhaps through a read error. The chain combines TRBV11-1 with TRBJ2-3, with 9 bases matching TRBD2. Per germline, CDR1 SGHAT and CDR2 FQDESV (reference sequence). The CDR3 spans 15 residues. The CDR3 protein is CASSLARVAGDPQYF. As DNA, the CDR3 is TGTGCCAGCAGCTTAGCGCGGGTAGCGGGAGATCCGCAGTATTTT.

This clonotype was picked up many times. The chain combines TRBV4-1 with TRBJ2-1; 15 bases fit TRBD2. CDR1 and CDR2 (germline): MGHRA, YSYEKL. V lost 4 bases to trimming and J lost 5 bases; unmatched junction nucleotides: 6. The CDR3 totals 17 residues. The CDR3 is CASSRGLAGGVNNEQFF. CDR3 DNA: TGCGCCAGCAGCCGGGGACTAGCGGGAGGAGTGAACAATGAGCAGTTCTTC.

This clonotype has a count of ten or more. The V and J genes are TRBV29-1 and TRBJ2-3; 8 bases map to TRBD1. Trimming removed 6 bases from V and 3 bases from J; junction bases left unmatched: 8. CDR3 size: 14 residues. Germline values: CDR1 SQVTM, CDR2 ANQGSEA. The CDR3 region has the DNA TGCAGCGTAACAACAGGGGGTTCGACAGATACGCAGTATTTT. Translated: CSVTTGGSTDTQYF.

This clonotype was found many times. The genes are TRBV20-1 and TRBJ1-1; D gene uncertain. The length of the CDR3 is 11 residues. Germline lookup yields CDR1 DFQATT and CDR2 SNEGSKA (reference sequence). Trimming took off 6 bases at V and 6 bases at J, with 11 bases between the two ends. The CDR3 region is CSAGFVAEAFF. DNA of the CDR3: TGCAGTGCCGGGTTTGTGGCTGAAGCTTTCTTT.

The chain recombines TRBV30 with TRBJ2-5, with 7 nucleotides matching TRBD1. The CDR3 totals 13 residues. J gave up 0 bases and V 7 bases, and 5 bases lay outside the gene matches. Germline CDR1 reads GTSNPN; CDR2 reads SVGIG (reference sequence). The CDR3, as DNA: TGTGCCTCCGGACAGGACTACCAAGAGACCCAGTACTTC. Encoded protein: CASGQDYQETQYF.

V is TRBV20-1 and J is TRBJ1-6; TRBD1 agrees at 8 bases. The V gene end was trimmed by 0 bases and the J gene end by 6 bases; junction bases not matched to a gene: 7. CDR1 is DFQATT, CDR2 SNEGSKA, per germline (reference sequence). This CDR3 spans 16 amino acids. CDR3 nucleotide sequence: TGCAGTGCTAGAGATCGTGTCAGGGGGCTTAATTCACCCCTCCACTTT. Its translation is CSARDRVRGLNSPLHF.